This T cell receptor beta chain derives from a study of cytomegalovirus exposure and HLA in healthy donors. Study information: Researchers previously reported finding roughly 120 million unique TCR beta sequences from approximately 190 million T cells.

60 Vbeta and 13 Jbeta primers were used in PCR. Measured with immunoSEQ multiplex PCR; TCRdb has only the in-frame clones, and not every one. Here the sample spans about 140,000 clones, roughly four fifths being singletons. Germline CDR1 SGHTA, CDR2 FQGNSA. V shed 2 bases and J shed 4 bases, with 11 bases lying between them. The CDR3 has 14 amino acids. General study results and limits: With high specificity and sensitivity, the classifier reportedly diagnosed cytomegalovirus status. The productive fraction for most TCR beta V segments was about 90% or about 30% in an earlier analysis.

Regarding this clone: The antigen is unknown.

The V gene is TRBV7-2, the J gene TRBJ1-2; D not certain. The TCR originated in a woman aged 60 to 75 in good health and CMV-seropositive. The specimen sequenced was PBMCs. In nucleotides, the CDR3 is TGTGCCAGCAGCTTAACGGGGAAAGGCTATGGCTACACCTTC. It codes for CASSLTGKGYGYTF.